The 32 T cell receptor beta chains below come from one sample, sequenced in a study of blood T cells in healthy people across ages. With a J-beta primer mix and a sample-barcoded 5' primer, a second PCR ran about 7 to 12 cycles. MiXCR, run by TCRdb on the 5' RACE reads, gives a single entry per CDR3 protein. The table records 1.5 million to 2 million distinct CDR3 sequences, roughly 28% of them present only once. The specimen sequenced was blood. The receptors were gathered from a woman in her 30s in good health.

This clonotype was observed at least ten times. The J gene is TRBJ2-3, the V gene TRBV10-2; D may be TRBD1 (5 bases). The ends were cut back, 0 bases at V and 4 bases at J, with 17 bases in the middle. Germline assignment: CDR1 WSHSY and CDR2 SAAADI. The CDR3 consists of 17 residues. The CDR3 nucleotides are TGCGCCAGCAGTGAGTCCTTGCGGACACCCGGAGCAGATACGCAGTATTTT. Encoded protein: CASSESLRTPGADTQYF.

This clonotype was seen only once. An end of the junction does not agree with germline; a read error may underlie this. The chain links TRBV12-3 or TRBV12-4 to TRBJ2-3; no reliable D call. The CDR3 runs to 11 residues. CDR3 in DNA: TGTGCCAGCCAGGTCGCAGATATGCAGTATTTT. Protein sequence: CASQVADMQYF.

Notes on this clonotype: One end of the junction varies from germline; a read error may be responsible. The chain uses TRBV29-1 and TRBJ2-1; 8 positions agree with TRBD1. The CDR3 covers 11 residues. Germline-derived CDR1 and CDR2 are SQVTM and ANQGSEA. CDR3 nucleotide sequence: TGCAGCGTTTCGACAGGGGACTCCCCCACCTTC. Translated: CSVSTGDSPTF.

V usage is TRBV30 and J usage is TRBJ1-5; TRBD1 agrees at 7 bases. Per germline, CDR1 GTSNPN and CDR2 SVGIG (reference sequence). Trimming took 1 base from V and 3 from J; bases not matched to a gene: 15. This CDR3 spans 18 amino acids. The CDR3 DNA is TGTGCCTGGAGTGATGGGACAGAATCCCTAATCGTCAATCAGCCCCAGCATTTT. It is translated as CAWSDGTESLIVNQPQHF.

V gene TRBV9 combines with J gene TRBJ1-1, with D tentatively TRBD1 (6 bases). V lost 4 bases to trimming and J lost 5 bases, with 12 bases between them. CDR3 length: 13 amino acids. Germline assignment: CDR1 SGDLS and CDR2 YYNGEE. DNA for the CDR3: TGTGCCAGCAGCAAGGGGGTCGGAACTGAAGCTTTCTTT. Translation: CASSKGVGTEAFF.

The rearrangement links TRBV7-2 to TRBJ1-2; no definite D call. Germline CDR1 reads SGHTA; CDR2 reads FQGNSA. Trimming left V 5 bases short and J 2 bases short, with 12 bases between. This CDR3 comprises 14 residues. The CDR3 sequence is CASSLQATNYGYTF. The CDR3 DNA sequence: TGTGCCAGCAGCCTCCAGGCAACCAACTATGGCTACACCTTC. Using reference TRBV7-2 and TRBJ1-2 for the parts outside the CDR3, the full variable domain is GAGVSQSPSNKVTEKGKDVELRCDPISGHTALYWYRQSLGQGLEFLIYFQGNSAPDKSGLPSDRFSAERTGGSVSTLTIQRTQQEDSAVYLCASSLQATNYGYTFGSGTRLTVV.

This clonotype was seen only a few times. The CDR3 spells CASSQGTDPLSDEQFF. For the CDR3, the DNA is TGCGCCAGCAGCCAAGGGACGGACCCCCTGAGCGATGAGCAGTTCTTC. This chain joins TRBV4-3 and TRBJ2-1, with D unresolved. Germline CDR1 LGHNA, CDR2 YSLEER. Between the trimmed V and J ends, which lost 1 base and 8 bases, there was a span of 18 bases. The CDR3 sequence is 16 residues long.

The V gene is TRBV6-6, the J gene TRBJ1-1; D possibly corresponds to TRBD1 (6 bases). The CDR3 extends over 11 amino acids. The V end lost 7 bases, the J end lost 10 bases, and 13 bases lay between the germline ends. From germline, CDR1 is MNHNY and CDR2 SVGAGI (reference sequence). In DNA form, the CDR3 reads TGTGCCAGCATTGAAGCGACAGGAGCTTTCTTT. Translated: CASIEATGAFF.

The CDR3 sequence: CASSALSQPQHF. The CDR3 DNA reads as TGTGCCAGCAGCGCCTTAAGTCAGCCCCAGCATTTT. This rearrangement joins TRBV6-1 to TRBJ1-5, with no clear D. V lost 6 bases, J lost 6 bases, and 9 bases lay in between. CDR3 length equals 12 residues. Germline V CDR1 and CDR2: MNHNS, SASEGT.

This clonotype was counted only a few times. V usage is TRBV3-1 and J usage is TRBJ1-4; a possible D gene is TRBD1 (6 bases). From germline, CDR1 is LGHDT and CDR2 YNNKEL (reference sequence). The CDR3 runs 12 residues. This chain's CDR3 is CATRGEEEKLFF. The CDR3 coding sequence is TGTGCTACAAGGGGGGAAGAGGAAAAACTGTTTTTT.

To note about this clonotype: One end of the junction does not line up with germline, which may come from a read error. The CDR3 spells CAISVEGSPDTQDF. In DNA form, the CDR3 reads TGTGCCATCAGTGTGGAGGGTTCCCCAGATACGCAGGATTTT. The chain combines TRBV10-3 with TRBJ2-3, with D tentatively TRBD2 (6 bases). Germline assignment: CDR1 ENHRY and CDR2 SYGVKD. The CDR3 covers 14 residues.

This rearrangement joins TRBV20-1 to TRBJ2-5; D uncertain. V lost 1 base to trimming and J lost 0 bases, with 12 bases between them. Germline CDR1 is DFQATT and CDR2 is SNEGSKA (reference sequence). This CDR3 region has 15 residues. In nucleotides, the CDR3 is TGCAGTGCTAGAGTCCCGGCAGAGAACCAAGAGACCCAGTACTTC. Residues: CSARVPAENQETQYF.

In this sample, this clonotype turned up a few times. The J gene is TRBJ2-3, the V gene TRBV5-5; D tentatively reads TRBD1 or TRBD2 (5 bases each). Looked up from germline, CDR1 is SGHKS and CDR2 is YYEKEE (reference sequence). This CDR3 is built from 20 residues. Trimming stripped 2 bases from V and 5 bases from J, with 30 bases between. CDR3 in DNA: TGTGCCAGCAGCTTCTCCTTTTTGATTCGGGACCAAAACTGGGTAGATACGCAGTATTTT. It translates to CASSFSFLIRDQNWVDTQYF.

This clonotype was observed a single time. The CDR3 DNA sequence: TGTGCCAGCAGCTTAGTTGGCGGGGACAGGGCAGACAATGAGCAGTTCTTC. This encodes CASSLVGGDRADNEQFF. The chain recombines TRBV7-9 with TRBJ2-1; 9 bases line up with TRBD1. The CDR3 is 17 residues long. CDR1 and CDR2 from the germline V gene are SEHNR and FQNEAQ (reference sequence). The V gene end was trimmed by 1 base and the J gene end by 5 bases; junction bases not matched to a gene: 9.

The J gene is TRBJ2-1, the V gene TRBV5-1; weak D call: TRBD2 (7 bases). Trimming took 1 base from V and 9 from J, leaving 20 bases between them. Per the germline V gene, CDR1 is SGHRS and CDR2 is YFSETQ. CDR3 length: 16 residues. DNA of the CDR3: TGCGCCAGCAGCTTGCCCAACGGGGGGCGGTCCAGTGAGCAGTTCTTC. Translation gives CASSLPNGGRSSEQFF.

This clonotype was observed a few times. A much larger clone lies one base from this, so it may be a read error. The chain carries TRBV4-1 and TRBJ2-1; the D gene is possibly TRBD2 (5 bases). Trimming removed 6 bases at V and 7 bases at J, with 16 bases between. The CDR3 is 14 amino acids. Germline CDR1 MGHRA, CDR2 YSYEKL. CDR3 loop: CASSPSRGSNEQFF. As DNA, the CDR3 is TGCGCCAGCAGTCCCAGCCGAGGGAGTAATGAGCAGTTCTTC.

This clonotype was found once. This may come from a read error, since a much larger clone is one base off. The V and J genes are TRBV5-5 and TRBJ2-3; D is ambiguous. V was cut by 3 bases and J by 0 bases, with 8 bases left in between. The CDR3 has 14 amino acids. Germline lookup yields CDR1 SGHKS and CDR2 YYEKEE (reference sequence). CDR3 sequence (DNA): TGTGCCAGCAGCTGGTACACGAGCACAGATACGCAGTATTTT. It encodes CASSWYTSTDTQYF.

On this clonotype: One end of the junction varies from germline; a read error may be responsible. CDR3 sequence (DNA): TGCGCCGGCAGCTTCCAACAGGGATCCAACTATGGCTACACCTTC. Translation gives CAGSFQQGSNYGYTF. V gene TRBV5-1 combines with J gene TRBJ1-2; D is possibly TRBD1 (6 bases). From germline, CDR1 is SGHRS and CDR2 YFSETQ. The CDR3 is made up of 15 amino acids.

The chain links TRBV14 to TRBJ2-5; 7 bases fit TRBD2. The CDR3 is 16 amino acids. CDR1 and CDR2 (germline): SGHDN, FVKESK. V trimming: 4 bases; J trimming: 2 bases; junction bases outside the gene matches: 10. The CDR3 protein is CASSPASGDYQETQYF. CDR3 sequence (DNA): TGTGCCAGCAGCCCCGCATCTGGGGACTATCAAGAGACCCAGTACTTC.

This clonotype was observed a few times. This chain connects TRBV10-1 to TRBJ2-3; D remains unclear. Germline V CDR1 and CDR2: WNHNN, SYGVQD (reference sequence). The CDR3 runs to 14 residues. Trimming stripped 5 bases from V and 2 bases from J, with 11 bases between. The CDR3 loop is CASSRLLSTDTQYF. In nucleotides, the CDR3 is TGCGCCAGCAGTCGACTCCTATCCACAGATACGCAGTATTTT.

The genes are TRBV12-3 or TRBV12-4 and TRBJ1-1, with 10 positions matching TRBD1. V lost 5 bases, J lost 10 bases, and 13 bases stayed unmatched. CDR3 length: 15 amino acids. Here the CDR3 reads CASSLTGTGVLGAFF. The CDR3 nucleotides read TGTGCCAGCAGTCTAACCGGGACAGGGGTATTAGGAGCTTTCTTT.

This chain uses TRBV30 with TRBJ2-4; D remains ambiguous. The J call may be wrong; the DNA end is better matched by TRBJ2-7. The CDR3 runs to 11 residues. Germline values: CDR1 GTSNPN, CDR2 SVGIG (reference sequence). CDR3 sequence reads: CAWSGTHEQYF. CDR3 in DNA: TGTGCCTGGAGCGGCACTCACGAGCAGTACTTC.

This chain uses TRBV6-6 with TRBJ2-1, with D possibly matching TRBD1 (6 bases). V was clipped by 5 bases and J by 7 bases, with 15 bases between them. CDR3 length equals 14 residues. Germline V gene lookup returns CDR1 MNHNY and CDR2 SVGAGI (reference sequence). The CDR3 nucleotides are TGTGCCAGCAGTAGACCACAGGGTTTGAATGAGCAGTTCTTC. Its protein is CASSRPQGLNEQFF.

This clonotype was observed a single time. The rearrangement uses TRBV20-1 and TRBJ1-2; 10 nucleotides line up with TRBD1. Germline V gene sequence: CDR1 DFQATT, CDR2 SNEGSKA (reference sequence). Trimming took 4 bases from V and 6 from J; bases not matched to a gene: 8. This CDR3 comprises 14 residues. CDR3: CSATLETGGNGYTF. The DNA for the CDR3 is TGCAGTGCTACACTGGAGACAGGGGGCAATGGCTACACCTTC.

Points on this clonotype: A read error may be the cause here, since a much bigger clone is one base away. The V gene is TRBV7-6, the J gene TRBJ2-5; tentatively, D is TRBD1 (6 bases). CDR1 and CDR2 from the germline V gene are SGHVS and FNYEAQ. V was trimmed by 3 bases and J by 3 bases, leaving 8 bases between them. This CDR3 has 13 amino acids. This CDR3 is CASSFYREETQYF. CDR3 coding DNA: TGTGCCAGCAGCTTTTACAGGGAAGAGACCCAGTACTTC. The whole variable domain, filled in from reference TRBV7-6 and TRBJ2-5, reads GAGVSQSPRYKVTKRGQDVALRCDPISGHVSLYWYRQALGQGPEFLTYFNYEAQQDKSGLPNDRFSAERPEGSISTLTIQRTEQRDSAMYRCASSFYREETQYFGPGTRLLVL.

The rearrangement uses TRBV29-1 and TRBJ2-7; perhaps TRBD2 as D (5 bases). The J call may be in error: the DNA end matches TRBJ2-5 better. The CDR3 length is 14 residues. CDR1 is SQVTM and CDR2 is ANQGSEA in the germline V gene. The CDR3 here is CSVEPEGWRETQYF. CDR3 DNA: TGCAGCGTTGAACCCGAGGGATGGAGGGAGACCCAGTACTTC.

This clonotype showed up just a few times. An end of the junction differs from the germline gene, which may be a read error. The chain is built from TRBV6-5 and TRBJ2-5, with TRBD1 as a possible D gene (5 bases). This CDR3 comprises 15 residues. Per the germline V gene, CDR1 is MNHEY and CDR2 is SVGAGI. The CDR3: CANSPSRAATETQYF. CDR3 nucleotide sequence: TGTGCCAACAGTCCTTCCAGGGCTGCAACAGAGACCCAGTACTTC.

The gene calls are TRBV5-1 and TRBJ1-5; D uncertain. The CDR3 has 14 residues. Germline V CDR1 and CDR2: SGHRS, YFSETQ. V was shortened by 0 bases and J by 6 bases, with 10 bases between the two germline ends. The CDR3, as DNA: TGCGCCAGCAGCTTGGGCCCCGAGTCTCAGCCCCAGCATTTT. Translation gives CASSLGPESQPQHF.

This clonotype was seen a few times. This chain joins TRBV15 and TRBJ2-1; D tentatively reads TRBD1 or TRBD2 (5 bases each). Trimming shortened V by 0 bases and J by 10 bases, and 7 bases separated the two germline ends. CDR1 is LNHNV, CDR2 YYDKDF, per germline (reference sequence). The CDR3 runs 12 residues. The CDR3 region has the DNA TGTGCCACCAGCAGAGACGGGGCCGAGCAGTTCTTC. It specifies CATSRDGAEQFF.

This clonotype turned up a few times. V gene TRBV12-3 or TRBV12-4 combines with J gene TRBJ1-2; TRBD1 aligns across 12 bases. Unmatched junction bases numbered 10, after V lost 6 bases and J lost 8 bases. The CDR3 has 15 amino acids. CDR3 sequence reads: CASSPTGTGGGGYTF. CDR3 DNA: TGTGCCAGCAGCCCAACCGGGACAGGGGGCGGCGGCTACACCTTC.

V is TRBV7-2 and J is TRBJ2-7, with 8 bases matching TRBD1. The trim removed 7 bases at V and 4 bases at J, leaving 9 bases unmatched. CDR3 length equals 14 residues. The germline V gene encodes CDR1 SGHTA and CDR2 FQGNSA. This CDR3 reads CASTQGASWYEQYF. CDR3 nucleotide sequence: TGTGCCAGCACCCAGGGGGCGTCTTGGTACGAGCAGTACTTC.

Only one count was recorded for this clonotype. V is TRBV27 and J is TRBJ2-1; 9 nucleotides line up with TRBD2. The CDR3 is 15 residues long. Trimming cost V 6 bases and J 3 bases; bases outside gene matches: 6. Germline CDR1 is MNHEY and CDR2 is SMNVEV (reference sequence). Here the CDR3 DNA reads TGTGCCAGCAGGCTTTGGACTAGCGACTACAATGAGCAGTTCTTC. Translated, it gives CASRLWTSDYNEQFF.